Presented here are 27 T cell receptor beta chains from one specimen sequenced in a study of cytomegalovirus exposure and HLA in healthy donors. The primer mix had 60 Vbeta and 13 Jbeta primers. Sequencing was performed with immunoSEQ multiplex PCR; in TCRdb, only in-frame clones are kept and a portion is missing. Of approximately 92,000 clones in the sample, over 70% were seen once. Specimen: PBMCs. The source is a middle-aged man in good health and CMV-seropositive.

The chain combines TRBV7-2 with TRBJ2-1; D ambiguous. The CDR3 covers 14 residues. Germline V CDR1 and CDR2: SGHTA, FQGNSA. V dropped 4 bases and J dropped 5 bases, with 12 bases sitting between them. In DNA, the CDR3 is TGTGCCAGCAGCTCGGAGTCGTACGACAATGAGCAGTTCTTC. Translation: CASSSESYDNEQFF.

The chain couples TRBV19 to TRBJ2-2; no firm D call. The V gene lost 6 bases and the J gene lost 0 bases, with 8 bases spanning the gap. CDR3 size: 14 residues. Germline CDR1 LNHDA, CDR2 SQIVND (reference sequence). In nucleotides, the CDR3 is TGTGCCAGTAGGGGCGCAGCGAACACCGGGGAGCTGTTTTTT. It yields the protein CASRGAANTGELFF.

V and J are TRBV5-4 and TRBJ1-2; TRBD1 might be the D (5 bases). The CDR3 is 15 amino acids. V lost 4 bases and J 3 bases, leaving 16 bases between the germline ends. In germline, CDR1 is SGHNT, CDR2 YYREEE (reference sequence). The CDR3 reads CASSGHRAADYGYTF. Written as DNA, the CDR3 is TGTGCCAGCAGCGGACACCGCGCGGCTGACTATGGCTACACCTTC.

This chain links TRBV5-6 with TRBJ2-3, with D unresolved. The V end was cut by 4 bases, the J end by 0 bases, with 6 bases between. The CDR3 is 13 residues long. CDR1 is SGHDT and CDR2 is YYEEEE in the germline V gene. CDR3 nucleotide sequence: TGTGCCAGCAGCACTCATAGCACAGATACGCAGTATTTT. Amino acids: CASSTHSTDTQYF.

The rearrangement links TRBV14 to TRBJ2-3, with TRBD2 matching 14 bases. V was clipped by 4 bases and J by 9 bases; unmatched bases: 12. Germline CDR1 is SGHDN and CDR2 is FVKESK. The CDR3 is made up of 17 amino acids. CDR3 region: CASSPLPGLAGAGTQYF. The CDR3 DNA follows: TGTGCCAGCAGCCCTTTGCCGGGACTAGCGGGAGCAGGGACGCAGTATTTT.

This clone has only a few counts. The chain couples TRBV4-2 to TRBJ1-2; D is perhaps TRBD1 (5 bases). The CDR3 has 15 amino acids. The V end lost 0 bases, the J end lost 4 bases, and 12 bases lay between the germline ends. Germline loops: CDR1 LGHNA, CDR2 YNFKEQ. Written as DNA, the CDR3 is TGTGCCAGCAGCCAAGAGAACCAGGGAGGCTATGGCTACACCTTC. Residues: CASSQENQGGYGYTF.

The CDR3 protein is CSVDLDRGDTQYF. CDR3 coding DNA: TGCAGCGTTGACTTGGACAGGGGGGATACGCAGTATTTT. J is TRBJ2-3 and V is TRBV29-1; 10 nucleotides match TRBD1. The CDR3 extends over 13 amino acids. CDR1 and CDR2 (germline): SQVTM, ANQGSEA. The junction had 3 bases not matched to a gene; V was cut back by 3 bases and J by 6 bases.

The V call is TRBV5-6, the J call TRBJ1-1; TRBD1 might be the D (5 bases). Germline V gives CDR1 SGHDT, CDR2 YYEEEE. The CDR3 covers 11 residues. The V gene lost 4 bases and the J gene lost 6 bases, with 7 bases spanning the gap. In nucleotides, the CDR3 is TGTGCCAGCAGCCGACAGTCTGAAGCTTTCTTT. This encodes CASSRQSEAFF.

V usage is TRBV28 and J usage is TRBJ1-4; maybe TRBD1 (5 bases). Trimming took 10 bases from V and 0 from J, leaving 15 bases between them. Germline V gene sequence: CDR1 MDHEN, CDR2 SYDVKM. This CDR3 is 15 amino acids long. CDR3 residues: CAINSRQTTNEKLFF. CDR3 DNA: TGTGCCATAAACTCCAGACAGACAACTAATGAAAAACTGTTTTTT.

This rearrangement joins TRBV9 to TRBJ1-6; D gene ambiguous. The CDR3 is 15 amino acids. Trimming took off 0 bases at V and 10 bases at J, with 14 bases between the two ends. Germline V gene data show CDR1 as SGDLS and CDR2 as YYNGEE. In DNA form, the CDR3 reads TGTGCCAGCAGCGTAGGGGCCTCCGGCGAGTCACCCCTCCACTTT. Residues: CASSVGASGESPLHF.

The chain employs TRBV10-3 and TRBJ1-1; no reliable D call. Trimming removed 6 bases from V and 1 base from J, with 9 bases in between. The CDR3 has 13 amino acids. CDR1 is ENHRY, CDR2 SYGVKD, per germline. CDR3 loop: CAISVRENTEAFF. The CDR3 DNA is TGTGCCATCAGCGTGAGGGAGAACACTGAAGCTTTCTTT.

The V call is TRBV5-4, the J call TRBJ2-5; 7 bases are a match to TRBD1. V gave up 0 bases and J gave up 1 base; unmatched junction bases: 0. CDR3 length equals 14 residues. Germline lookup yields CDR1 SGHNT and CDR2 YYREEE (reference sequence). This CDR3 is CASSLGDSQETQYF. The CDR3 DNA is TGTGCCAGCAGCTTGGGGGACAGCCAAGAGACCCAGTACTTC. Full variable domain (rest looked up from reference TRBV5-4 and TRBJ2-5): ETGVTQSPTHLIKTRGQQVTLRCSSQSGHNTVSWYQQALGQGPQFIFQYYREEENGRGNFPPRFSGLQFPNYSSELNVNALELDDSALYLCASSLGDSQETQYFGPGTRLLVL.

This clone was counted a few times. Here the CDR3 DNA reads TGTGCCAGCAGCTTAGGGCAGGGAGGCCGTATCGTGGGGAATGAGCAGTTCTTC. This sequence encodes CASSLGQGGRIVGNEQFF. The genes are TRBV7-9 and TRBJ2-1, with D tentatively TRBD2 (6 bases). This CDR3 region has 18 residues. Germline V gene data show CDR1 as SEHNR and CDR2 as FQNEAQ (reference sequence). The V and J ends lost 1 base and 7 bases respectively, with 23 bases between them. The entire variable domain, with the rest obtained from reference TRBV7-9 and TRBJ2-1, is as follows: DTGVSQNPRHKITKRGQNVTFRCDPISEHNRLYWYRQTLGQGPEFLTYFQNEAQLEKSRLLSDRFSAERPKGSFSTLEIQRTEQGDSAMYLCASSLGQGGRIVGNEQFFGPGTRLTVL.

The chain combines TRBV6-6 with TRBJ2-7; no clear D. The V gene lost 5 bases and the J gene lost 2 bases, with 19 bases spanning the gap. The CDR3 has 16 residues. The germline V gene encodes CDR1 MNHNY and CDR2 SVGAGI (reference sequence). The CDR3 DNA follows: TGTGCCAGCAGTCCCGGTGCCCAAAGACTCACCTACGAGCAGTACTTC. It specifies CASSPGAQRLTYEQYF.

Ten or more counts support this clone. The chain is built from TRBV6-5 and TRBJ1-1; 7 nucleotides line up with TRBD1. Germline V CDR1 and CDR2: MNHEY, SVGAGI. CDR3 length: 13 amino acids. With 7 bases clipped from V and 4 bases from J, the junction kept 6 bases outside the gene matches. DNA of the CDR3: TGTGCCAGCAAAGGGGGCCCGAGCACTGAAGCTTTCTTT. Translation: CASKGGPSTEAFF.

V gene TRBV5-1 combines with J gene TRBJ2-2; D remains unclear. The CDR3 length is 15 residues. V lost 0 bases and J 1 base, leaving 7 bases between the germline ends. CDR1 and CDR2 from the germline V gene are SGHRS and YFSETQ. DNA for the CDR3: TGCGCCAGCAGCTTGGGTCATTTGAACACCGGGGAGCTGTTTTTT. This translates into CASSLGHLNTGELFF.

This clone was detected a few times. V and J are TRBV5-4 and TRBJ1-5; D remains unclear. Germline-derived CDR1 and CDR2 are SGHNT and YYREEE (reference sequence). The CDR3 is 12 residues long. Trimming pared 0 bases from V and 5 bases from J, leaving 3 bases between. The CDR3 nucleotides are TGTGCCAGCAGCTTGGGAGATCAGCCCCAGCATTTT. Translating gives CASSLGDQPQHF.

On this clone: The junction and the germline gene differ at one end; a read error may be behind it. The chain uses TRBV19 and TRBJ1-5, with 10 nucleotides matching TRBD1. Germline V CDR1 and CDR2: LNHDA, SQIVND (reference sequence). The CDR3 spans 12 residues. CDR3 bases: TGTGCCATTGGACAGGGGGGTCAGCCCCAGAATTTT. It specifies CAIGQGGQPQNF.

The gene calls are TRBV9 and TRBJ2-5; D might be TRBD2 (6 bases). This CDR3 contains 14 residues. V was trimmed by 1 base and J by 4 bases, leaving 11 bases between them. Germline loops: CDR1 SGDLS, CDR2 YYNGEE. Here the CDR3 DNA reads TGTGCCAGCAGCGTATTGACGGAGGGAGAGACCCAGTACTTC. This encodes CASSVLTEGETQYF. Full variable domain (outside the CDR3, taken from reference TRBV9 and TRBJ2-5): DSGVTQTPKHLITATGQRVTLRCSPRSGDLSVYWYQQSLDQGLQFLIQYYNGEERAKGNILERFSAQQFPDLHSELNLSSLELGDSALYFCASSVLTEGETQYFGPGTRLLVL.

The DNA of the CDR3 is TGTGCCAGCAGCCCTCGTCTAGCGGACCCCACAGATACGCAGTATTTT. Translation gives CASSPRLADPTDTQYF. V usage is TRBV7-9 and J usage is TRBJ2-3; 7 positions match TRBD2. Germline lookup yields CDR1 SEHNR and CDR2 FQNEAQ (reference sequence). V lost 5 bases to trimming and J lost 2 bases; unmatched junction nucleotides: 10. The CDR3 length is 16 residues.

The sample holds one count of this clone. CDR3 amino acids: CAITTGEVDEQYF. The CDR3 DNA reads TGTGCCATCACGACAGGGGAGGTTGACGAGCAGTACTTC. This chain links TRBV10-3 with TRBJ2-7, with 8 bases that match TRBD1. The germline V gene encodes CDR1 ENHRY and CDR2 SYGVKD. This CDR3 comprises 13 residues. V lost 7 bases and J lost 5; bases outside the gene matches: 7.

The V call is TRBV14, the J call TRBJ2-3; TRBD1 might be the D (5 bases). The V gene lost 1 base and the J gene lost 4 bases, with 12 bases spanning the gap. This CDR3 contains 15 residues. Germline-derived CDR1 and CDR2 are SGHDN and FVKESK. This CDR3 is CASSQGSGMADTQYF. CDR3 nucleotides: TGTGCCAGCAGCCAAGGTTCAGGGATGGCAGATACGCAGTATTTT.

The chain couples TRBV27 to TRBJ2-7; D uncertain. CDR1 MNHEY and CDR2 SMNVEV come from the germline V gene (reference sequence). V was shortened by 2 bases and J by 5 bases, with 7 bases between the two germline ends. The CDR3 sequence is 12 residues long. The CDR3 bases are TGTGCCAGCAGTTTAGGTCAGGACGAGCAGTACTTC. Its protein is CASSLGQDEQYF.

The V gene is TRBV28, the J gene TRBJ2-7; TRBD2 is a possible D gene (5 bases). The CDR3 runs to 12 residues. Germline V CDR1 and CDR2: MDHEN, SYDVKM. Trimming stripped 5 bases from V and 3 bases from J, with 8 bases between. CDR3 sequence reads: CASSVTSYEQYF. CDR3 nucleotides: TGTGCCAGCAGTGTCACTAGCTACGAGCAGTACTTC.

This sequence joins TRBV7-2 and TRBJ1-4, with TRBD1 matching 8 bases. CDR1 SGHTA and CDR2 FQGNSA come from the germline V gene. The length of the CDR3 is 15 residues. V lost 4 bases to trimming and J lost 5 bases; unmatched junction nucleotides: 6. The CDR3 nucleotides read TGTGCCAGCAGCTACGACAGGGGATACAATGAAAAACTGTTTTTT. Protein product: CASSYDRGYNEKLFF.

The rearrangement uses TRBV19 and TRBJ1-6, with D unclear. The germline V gene has CDR1 LNHDA and CDR2 SQIVND (reference sequence). The CDR3 is made up of 16 amino acids. The V and J ends lost 3 bases and 0 bases respectively, with 9 bases between them. CDR3 sequence (DNA): TGTGCCAGTAGTATTCATGGGAGCTCCTATAATTCACCCCTCCACTTT. It encodes CASSIHGSSYNSPLHF.

This clone was seen more than once but under ten times. This chain uses TRBV7-9 with TRBJ2-7; D is uncertain. CDR3 length: 14 residues. CDR1 and CDR2 from the germline V gene are SEHNR and FQNEAQ (reference sequence). The V end was cut by 5 bases, the J end by 2 bases, with 13 bases between. CDR3 amino acids: CASSAIQIPYEQYF. In DNA form, the CDR3 reads TGTGCCAGCAGCGCAATACAGATCCCCTACGAGCAGTACTTC.